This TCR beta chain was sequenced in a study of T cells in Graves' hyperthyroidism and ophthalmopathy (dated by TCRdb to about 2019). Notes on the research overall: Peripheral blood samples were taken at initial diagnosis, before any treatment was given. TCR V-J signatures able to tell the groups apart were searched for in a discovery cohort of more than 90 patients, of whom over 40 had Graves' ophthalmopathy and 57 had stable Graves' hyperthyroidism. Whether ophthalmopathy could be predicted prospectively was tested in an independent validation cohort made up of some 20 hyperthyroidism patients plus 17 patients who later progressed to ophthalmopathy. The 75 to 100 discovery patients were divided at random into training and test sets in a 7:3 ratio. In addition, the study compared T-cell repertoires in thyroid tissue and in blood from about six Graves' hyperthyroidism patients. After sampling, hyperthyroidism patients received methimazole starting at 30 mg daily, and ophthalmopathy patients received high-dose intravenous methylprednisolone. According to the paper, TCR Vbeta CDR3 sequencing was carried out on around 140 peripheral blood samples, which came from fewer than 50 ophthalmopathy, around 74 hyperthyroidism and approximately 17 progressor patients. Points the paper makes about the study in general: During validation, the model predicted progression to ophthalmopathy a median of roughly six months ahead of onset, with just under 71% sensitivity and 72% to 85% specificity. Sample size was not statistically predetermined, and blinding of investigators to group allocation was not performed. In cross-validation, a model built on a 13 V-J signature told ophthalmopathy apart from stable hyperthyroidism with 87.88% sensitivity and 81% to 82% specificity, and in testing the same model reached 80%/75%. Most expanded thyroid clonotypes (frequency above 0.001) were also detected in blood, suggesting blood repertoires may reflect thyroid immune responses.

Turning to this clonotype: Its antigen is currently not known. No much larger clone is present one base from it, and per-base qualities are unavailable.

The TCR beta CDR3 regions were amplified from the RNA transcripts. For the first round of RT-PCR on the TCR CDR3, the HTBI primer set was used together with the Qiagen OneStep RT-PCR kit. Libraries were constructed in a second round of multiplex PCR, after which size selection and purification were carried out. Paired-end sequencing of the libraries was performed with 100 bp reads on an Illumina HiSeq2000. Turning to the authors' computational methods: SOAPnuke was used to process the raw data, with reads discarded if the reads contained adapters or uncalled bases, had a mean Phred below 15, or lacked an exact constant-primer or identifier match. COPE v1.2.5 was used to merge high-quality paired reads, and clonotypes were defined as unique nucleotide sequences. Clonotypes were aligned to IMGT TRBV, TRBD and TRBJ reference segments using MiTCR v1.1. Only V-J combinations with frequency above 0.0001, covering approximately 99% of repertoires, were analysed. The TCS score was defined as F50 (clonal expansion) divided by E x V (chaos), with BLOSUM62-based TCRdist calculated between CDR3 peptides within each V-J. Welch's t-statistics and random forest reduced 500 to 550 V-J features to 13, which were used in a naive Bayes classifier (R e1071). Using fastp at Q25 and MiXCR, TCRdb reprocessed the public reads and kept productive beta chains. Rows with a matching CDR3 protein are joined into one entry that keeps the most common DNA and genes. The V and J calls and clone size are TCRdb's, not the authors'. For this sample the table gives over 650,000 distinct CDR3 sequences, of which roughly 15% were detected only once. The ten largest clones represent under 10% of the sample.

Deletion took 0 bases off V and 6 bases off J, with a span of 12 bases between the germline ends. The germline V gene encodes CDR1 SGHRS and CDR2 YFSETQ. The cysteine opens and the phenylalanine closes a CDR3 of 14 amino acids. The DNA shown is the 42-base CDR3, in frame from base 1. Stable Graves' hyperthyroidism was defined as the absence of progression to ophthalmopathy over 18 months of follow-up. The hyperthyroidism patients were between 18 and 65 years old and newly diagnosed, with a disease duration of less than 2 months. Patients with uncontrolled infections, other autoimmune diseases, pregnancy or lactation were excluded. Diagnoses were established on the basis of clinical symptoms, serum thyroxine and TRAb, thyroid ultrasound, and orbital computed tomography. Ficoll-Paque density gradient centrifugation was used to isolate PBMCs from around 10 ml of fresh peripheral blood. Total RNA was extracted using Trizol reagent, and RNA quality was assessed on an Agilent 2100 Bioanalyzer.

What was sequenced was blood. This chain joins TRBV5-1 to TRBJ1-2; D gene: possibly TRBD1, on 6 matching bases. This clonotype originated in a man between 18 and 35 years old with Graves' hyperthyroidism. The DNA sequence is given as TGCGCCAGCAGCTTGGCCACAGGGTCAGATGGCTACACCTTC. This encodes CASSLATGSDGYTF.